This T cell receptor beta chain was recovered during a study of PD-1 blockade in classical Hodgkin lymphoma. This clone is a singleton in its sample. Its antigen is not identified. V lost 6 bases, J lost 5 bases, and 16 bases lay in between. The CDR3 runs to 14 residues. Germline assignment: CDR1 MNHEY and CDR2 SVGAGI. Method: immunoSEQ multiplex PCR; TCRdb's copy keeps in-frame clones and lacks some. This table holds 100,000 or so clones, about nine tenths found once. Study results and limitations: Newly diagnosed patients and complete responders had comparable diversity at baseline. There remain no defined causes for the repertoire differences, which possibly reflect disease activity or prior therapy. CD4+ TCR diversity climbed significantly by C4D1, unlike CD8+ TCR diversity.

The time point: cycle 4 day 1 (C4D1), after 5 to 7 weeks of nivolumab. All patients relapsed after autologous stem cell transplantation, and brentuximab vedotin exposure varied. The receptor comes from a human donor with classical Hodgkin lymphoma. The chain is built from TRBV6-5 and TRBJ1-1; D gene uncertain. The starting material was peripheral blood mononuclear cells (PBMCs), obtained before the fourth cycle of nivolumab. CDR3 region: CASRANGEGTEAFF. The CDR3 nucleotides read TGTGCCAGCAGGGCAAACGGGGAAGGGACTGAAGCTTTCTTT.